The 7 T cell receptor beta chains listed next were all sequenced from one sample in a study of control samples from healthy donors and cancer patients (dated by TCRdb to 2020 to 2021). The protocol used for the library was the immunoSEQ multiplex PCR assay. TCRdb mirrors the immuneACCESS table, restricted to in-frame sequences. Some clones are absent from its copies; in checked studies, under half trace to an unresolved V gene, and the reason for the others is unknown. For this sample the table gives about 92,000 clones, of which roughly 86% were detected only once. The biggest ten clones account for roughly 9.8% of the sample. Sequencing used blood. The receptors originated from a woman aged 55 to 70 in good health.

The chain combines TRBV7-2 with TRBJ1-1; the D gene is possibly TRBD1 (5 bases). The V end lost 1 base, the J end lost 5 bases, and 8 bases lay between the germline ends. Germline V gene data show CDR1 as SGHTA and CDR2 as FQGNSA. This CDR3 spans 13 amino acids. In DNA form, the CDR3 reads TGTGCCAGCAGCTTAGGGACAAGGACTGAAGCTTTCTTT. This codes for CASSLGTRTEAFF.

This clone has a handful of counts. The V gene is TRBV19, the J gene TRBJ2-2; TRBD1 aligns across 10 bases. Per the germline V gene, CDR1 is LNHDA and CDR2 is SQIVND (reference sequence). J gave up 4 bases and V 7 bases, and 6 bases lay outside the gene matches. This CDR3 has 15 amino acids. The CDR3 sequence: CASIRGQGITGELFF. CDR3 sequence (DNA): TGTGCCAGTATCAGGGGACAGGGGATCACCGGGGAGCTGTTTTTT.

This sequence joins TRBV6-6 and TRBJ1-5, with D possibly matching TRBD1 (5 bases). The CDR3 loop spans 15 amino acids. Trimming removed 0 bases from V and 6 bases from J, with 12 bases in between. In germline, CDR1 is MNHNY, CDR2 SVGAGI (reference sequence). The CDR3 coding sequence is TGTGCCAGCAGTTACTCGAAGCAGGGCCCTCAGCCCCAGCATTTT. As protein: CASSYSKQGPQPQHF.

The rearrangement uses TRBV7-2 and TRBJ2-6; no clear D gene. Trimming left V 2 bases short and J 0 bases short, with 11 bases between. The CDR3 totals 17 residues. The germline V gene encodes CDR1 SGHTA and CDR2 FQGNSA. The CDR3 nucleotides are TGTGCCAGCAGCTTATCAGGAGCATTCTCTGGGGCCAACGTCCTGACTTTC. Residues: CASSLSGAFSGANVLTF.

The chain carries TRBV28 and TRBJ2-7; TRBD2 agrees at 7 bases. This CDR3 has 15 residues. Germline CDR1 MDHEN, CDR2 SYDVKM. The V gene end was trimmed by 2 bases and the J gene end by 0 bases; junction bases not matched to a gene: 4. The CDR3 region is CASSLRGDLSYEQYF. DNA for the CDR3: TGTGCCAGCAGTTTACGGGGGGACCTCTCCTACGAGCAGTACTTC. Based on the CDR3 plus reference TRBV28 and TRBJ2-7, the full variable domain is DVKVTQSSRYLVKRTGEKVFLECVQDMDHENMFWYRQDPGLGLRLIYFSYDVKMKEKGDIPEGYSVSREKKERFSLILESASTNQTSMYLCASSLRGDLSYEQYFGPGTRLTVT.

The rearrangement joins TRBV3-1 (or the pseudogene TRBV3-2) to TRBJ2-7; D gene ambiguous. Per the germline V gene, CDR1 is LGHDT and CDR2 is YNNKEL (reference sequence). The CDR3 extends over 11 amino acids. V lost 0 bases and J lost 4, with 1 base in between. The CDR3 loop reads CASSQEYEQYF. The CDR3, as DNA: TGTGCCAGCAGCCAAGAATACGAGCAGTACTTC.

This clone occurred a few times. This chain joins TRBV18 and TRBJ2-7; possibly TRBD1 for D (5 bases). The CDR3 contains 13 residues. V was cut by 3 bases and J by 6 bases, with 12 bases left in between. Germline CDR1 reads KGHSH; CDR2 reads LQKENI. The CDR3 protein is CASSPTDTSEQYF. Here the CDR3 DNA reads TGTGCCAGCTCACCGACAGATACATCCGAGCAGTACTTC.